This T cell receptor beta chain is from a study of blood T cell repertoires in COVID-19. Study information: Samples came from the United States, Italy and Spain, spanning acute and convalescent COVID-19. T cells, B-cell-depleted T cells, or PBMCs supplied cDNA or gDNA.

This clone has more than one count but fewer than ten. The ends lost 1 base at V and 3 bases at J; junction bases unmatched: 9. Germline V gene sequence: CDR1 SGHDN, CDR2 FVKESK. This CDR3 contains 16 residues. Original data processing: Counts of nucleated cells, estimated from reference gene primer amplification, were obtained. This table comes from immunoSEQ multiplex PCR, and its TCRdb copy is limited to in-frame clones, with some not included. Clone size and V and J calls were adopted from that table, with D and trimming inferred from the DNA. There are roughly 240,000 clones in the sample; approximately 87% occur only once, and about 4.6% lies in the top ten.

The chain carries TRBV14 and TRBJ2-7, with 7 bases aligning to TRBD2. The clonotype was recovered from a man in his fifties or sixties who had recovered from COVID-19. The sample comprised peripheral blood. This CDR3 is CASSQGIVAGVYEQYF. CDR3 DNA: TGTGCCAGCAGCCAAGGTATTGTGGCGGGAGTCTACGAGCAGTACTTC. The variable domain in full, with the rest retrieved from reference TRBV14 and TRBJ2-7, is EAGVTQFPSHSVIEKGQTVTLRCDPISGHDNLYWYRRVMGKEIKFLLHFVKESKQDESGMPNNRFLAERTGGTYSTLKVQPAELEDSGVYFCASSQGIVAGVYEQYFGPGTRLTVT.